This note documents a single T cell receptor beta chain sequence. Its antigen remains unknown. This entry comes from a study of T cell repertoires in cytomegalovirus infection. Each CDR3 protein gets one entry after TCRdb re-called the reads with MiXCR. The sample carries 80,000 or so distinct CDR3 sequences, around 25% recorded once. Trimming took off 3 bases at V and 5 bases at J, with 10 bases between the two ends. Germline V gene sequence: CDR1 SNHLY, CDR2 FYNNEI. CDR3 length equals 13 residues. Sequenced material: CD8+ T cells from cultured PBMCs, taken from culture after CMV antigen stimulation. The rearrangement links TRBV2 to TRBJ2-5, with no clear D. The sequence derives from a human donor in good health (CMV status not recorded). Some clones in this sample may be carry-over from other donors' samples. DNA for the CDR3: TGTGCCAGCAGTGACCGAGCCGGGGAGACCCAGTACTTC. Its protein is CASSDRAGETQYF.